This T cell receptor (beta chain) is from a study of T cell responses to AZD1222 COVID-19 vaccine. Study-level findings and limits: Researchers took repertoire samples only after the peak T cell response had come.

Sequencing was performed with immunoSEQ multiplex PCR; in TCRdb, only in-frame clones are kept and a portion is missing. Of under 70,000 clones in the sample, around 80% were seen once. The CDR3 is 13 residues long. V dropped 0 bases and J dropped 3 bases, with 5 bases sitting between them. The germline CDR1 and CDR2 sequences are ENHRY and SYGVKD. A remark on this clone: As yet, its antigen is unknown.

The sample here was peripheral blood, taken on day 0 of AZD1222 vaccination. The chain employs TRBV10-3 and TRBJ1-1, with D perhaps matching TRBD1 (5 bases). The TCR originated in an adult in good health. CDR3 in amino acids: CAISESTDTEAFF. CDR3 in DNA: TGTGCCATCAGTGAGTCGACAGACACTGAAGCTTTCTTT.